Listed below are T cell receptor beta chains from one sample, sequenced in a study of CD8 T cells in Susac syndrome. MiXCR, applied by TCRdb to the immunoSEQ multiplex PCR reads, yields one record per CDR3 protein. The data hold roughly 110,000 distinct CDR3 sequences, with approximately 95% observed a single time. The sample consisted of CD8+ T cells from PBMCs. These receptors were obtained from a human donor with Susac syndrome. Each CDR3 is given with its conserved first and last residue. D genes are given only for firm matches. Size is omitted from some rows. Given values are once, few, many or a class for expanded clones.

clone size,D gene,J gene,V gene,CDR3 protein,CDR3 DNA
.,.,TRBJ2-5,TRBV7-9,CASSFTEETQYF,TGTGCCAGCAGCTTCACGGAAGAGACCCAGTACTTC
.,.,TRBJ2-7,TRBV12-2,CASRLGKGQPSYEQYF,TGTGCAAGTCGCTTAGGAAAAGGACAGCCGTCCTACGAGCAGTACTTC
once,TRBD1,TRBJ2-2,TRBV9,CASSESPDRGDTGELFF,TGTGCCAGCAGCGAGTCTCCCGACAGGGGGGATACCGGGGAGCTGTTTTTT
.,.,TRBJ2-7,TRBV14,CASSQYPDKRSYEQYF,TGTGCCAGCAGCCAATACCCGGATAAGAGGTCCTACGAGCAGTACTTC
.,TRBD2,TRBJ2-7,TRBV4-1,CASSQVVAGGPYEQYF,TGCGCCAGCAGCCAAGTGGTAGCGGGGGGGCCCTACGAGCAGTACTTC
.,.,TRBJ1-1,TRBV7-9,CASSRVQSRTEAFF,TGTGCCAGCAGCCGTGTACAGTCTCGAACTGAAGCTTTCTTT
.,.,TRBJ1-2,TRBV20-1,CSARILANYGYTF,TGCAGTGCTAGAATATTGGCTAACTATGGCTACACCTTC
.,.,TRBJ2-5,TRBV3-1,CASSQEDQETQYF,TGTGCCAGCAGCCAAGAGGACCAAGAGACCCAGTACTTC
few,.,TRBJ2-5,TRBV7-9,CASSLETQYF,TGTGCCAGCAGTTTAGAGACCCAGTACTTC
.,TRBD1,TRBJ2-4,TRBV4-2,CASSQDQGTVASIQYF,TGTGCCAGCAGCCAAGATCAGGGGACAGTAGCTAGCATTCAGTACTTC
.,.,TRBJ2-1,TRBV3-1,CASSPQDPLGGYNEQFF,TGTGCCAGCAGCCCACAGGACCCTTTAGGGGGTTACAATGAGCAGTTCTTC
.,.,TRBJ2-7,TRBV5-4,CASSVNLGTLIPYEQYF,TGTGCCAGCAGCGTGAATCTCGGGACTTTGATCCCCTACGAGCAGTACTTC
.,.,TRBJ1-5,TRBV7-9,CASSGMTAANQPQHF,TGTGCCAGCAGCGGCATGACGGCCGCCAATCAGCCCCAGCATTTT
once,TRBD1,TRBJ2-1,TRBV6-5,CASSYGTGGPYNEQFF,TGTGCCAGCAGTTACGGGACAGGGGGCCCCTACAATGAGCAGTTCTTC
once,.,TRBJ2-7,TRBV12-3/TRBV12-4,CASSFRGPYEQYF,TGTGCCAGCAGTTTCCGCGGACCCTACGAGCAGTACTTC
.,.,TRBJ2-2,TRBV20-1,CSARSSGTSTGELFF,TGCAGTGCTAGAAGTTCCGGGACATCTACCGGGGAGCTGTTTTTT
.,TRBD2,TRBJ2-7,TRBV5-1,CASSWRGGGSYEQYF,TGCGCCAGCAGCTGGCGGGGGGGAGGCTCCTACGAGCAGTACTTC
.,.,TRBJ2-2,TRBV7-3,CASSDTDRELFF,TGTGCCAGCAGCGACACCGACCGGGAGCTGTTTTTT
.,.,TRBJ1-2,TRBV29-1,CSVGPLTGEANYGYTF,TGCAGCGTTGGTCCTCTGACCGGGGAAGCTAACTATGGCTACACCTTC
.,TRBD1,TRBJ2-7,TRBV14,CASSPDRGRNEQYF,TGTGCCAGCAGCCCGGACAGGGGGCGTAACGAGCAGTACTTC
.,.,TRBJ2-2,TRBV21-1,CASGRQSNTGELFF,TGTGCCAGTGGGAGACAGTCGAACACCGGGGAGCTGTTTTTT
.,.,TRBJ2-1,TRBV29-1,CSVDGQPPPSSYNEQFF,TGCAGCGTTGACGGGCAGCCCCCACCCAGCTCCTACAATGAGCAGTTCTTC
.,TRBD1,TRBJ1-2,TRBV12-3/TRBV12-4,CASSSSGGGYGYTF,TGTGCCAGCAGTTCCTCAGGGGGCGGCTATGGCTACACCTTC
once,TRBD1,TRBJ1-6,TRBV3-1,CASSQGQGSDSPLHF,TGTGCCAGCAGCCAAGGACAGGGAAGCGATTCACCCCTCCACTTT
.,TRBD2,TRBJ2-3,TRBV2,CASSIAGSTDTQYF,TGTGCCAGCAGTATAGCGGGGAGCACAGATACGCAGTATTTT
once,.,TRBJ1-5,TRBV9,CASSVGGVNQPQHF,TGTGCCAGCAGCGTAGGGGGGGTCAATCAGCCCCAGCATTTT
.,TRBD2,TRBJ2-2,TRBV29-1,CSVVSGELTGELFF,TGCAGCGTTGTTAGCGGGGAGCTCACCGGGGAGCTGTTTTTT
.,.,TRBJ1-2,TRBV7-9,CASSLGPVNYGYTF,TGTGCCAGCAGCTTAGGCCCGGTTAACTATGGCTACACCTTC
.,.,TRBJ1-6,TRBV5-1,CASSLDAAPNSPLHF,TGCGCCAGCAGCTTGGACGCCGCACCCAATTCACCCCTCCACTTT
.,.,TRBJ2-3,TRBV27,CASCTSGRPDTQYF,TGTGCCAGCTGTACGTCAGGACGACCAGATACGCAGTATTTT
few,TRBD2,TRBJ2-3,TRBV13,CASSGGVTDTQYF,TGTGCCAGCAGCGGGGGGGTTACAGATACGCAGTATTTT
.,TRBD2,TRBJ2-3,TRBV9,CASSGGLAGGPRGDTQYF,TGTGCCAGCAGCGGAGGACTAGCGGGGGGCCCCCGCGGGGATACGCAGTATTTT
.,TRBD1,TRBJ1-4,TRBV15,CATIPGQATNEKLFF,TGTGCCACCATCCCAGGACAGGCAACTAATGAAAAACTGTTTTTT
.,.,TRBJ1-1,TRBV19,CASSILLQGTEAFF,TGTGCCAGTAGTATCCTCCTCCAGGGCACTGAAGCTTTCTTT
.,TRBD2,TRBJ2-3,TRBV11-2,CASSRSGGSTDTQYF,TGTGCCAGCAGCCGAAGCGGGGGATCAACAGATACGCAGTATTTT
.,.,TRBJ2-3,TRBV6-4,CASSDSFSWVSDTQYF,TGTGCCAGCAGTGACTCGTTCTCGTGGGTATCAGATACGCAGTATTTT
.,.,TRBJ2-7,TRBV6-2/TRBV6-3,CASTSQYSYEQYF,TGTGCCAGCACTTCACAGTACTCCTACGAGCAGTACTTC
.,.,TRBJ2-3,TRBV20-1,CSASWVEDSDTQYF,TGCAGTGCTAGCTGGGTCGAGGACTCAGATACGCAGTATTTT
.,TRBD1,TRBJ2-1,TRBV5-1,CASSLGRGLVDEQFF,TGCGCCAGCAGCTTGGGCAGGGGGCTTGTAGATGAGCAGTTCTTC
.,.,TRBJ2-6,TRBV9,CASSAPRSGANVLTF,TGTGCCAGCAGCGCCCCCCGGTCTGGGGCCAACGTCCTGACTTTC
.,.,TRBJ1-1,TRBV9,CASKSGDGTEAFF,TGTGCCAGCAAGTCGGGGGACGGCACTGAAGCTTTCTTT
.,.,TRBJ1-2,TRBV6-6,CASSDSTVLGGYTF,TGTGCCAGCAGTGACTCGACTGTACTGGGGGGCTACACCTTC
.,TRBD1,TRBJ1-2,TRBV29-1,CSVRDRRNYGYTF,TGCAGCGTTAGGGACAGGCGTAACTATGGCTACACCTTC
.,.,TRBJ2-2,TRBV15,CATQQEVNTGELFF,TGTGCCACCCAGCAGGAGGTTAACACCGGGGAGCTGTTTTTT
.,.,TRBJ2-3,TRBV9,CASSVEGGHPDTDTQYF,TGTGCCAGCAGCGTAGAAGGGGGGCACCCTGACACAGATACGCAGTATTTT
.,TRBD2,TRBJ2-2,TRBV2,CASSEVAGANTGELFF,TGTGCCAGCAGTGAGGTGGCGGGAGCGAACACCGGGGAGCTGTTTTTT
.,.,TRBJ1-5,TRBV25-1,CASSEGSNQPQHF,TGTGCCAGCAGTGAAGGTTCAAATCAGCCCCAGCATTTT
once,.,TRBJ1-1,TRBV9,CASSVGANTEAFF,TGTGCCAGCAGCGTAGGGGCGAACACTGAAGCTTTCTTT
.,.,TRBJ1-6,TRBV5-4,CASSLGVPGNSPLHF,TGTGCCAGCAGCTTGGGGGTACCAGGGAATTCACCCCTCCACTTT
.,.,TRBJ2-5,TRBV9,CASSGGGPQETQYF,TGTGCCAGCAGCGGCGGCGGTCCTCAAGAGACCCAGTACTTC
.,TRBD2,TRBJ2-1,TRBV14,CASSPWTSGAHEQFF,TGTGCCAGCAGCCCCTGGACTAGCGGGGCCCATGAGCAGTTCTTC
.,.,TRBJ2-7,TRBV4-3,CASSQDRRLYEQYF,TGCGCCAGCAGCCAAGACCGTCGACTGTACGAGCAGTACTTC